The 30 T cell receptor beta chains presented below share a single source sample, sequenced in a study of T cells in Graves' hyperthyroidism and ophthalmopathy (dated by TCRdb to about 2019). The protocol used for the library was multiplex PCR. TCRdb names Illumina HiSeq 2000 as the instrument used. The TCR beta CDR3 regions were amplified from RNA transcripts. For the first round of RT-PCR on the TCR CDR3, the HTBI primer set was used together with the Qiagen OneStep RT-PCR kit. Using fastp at Q25 and MiXCR, TCRdb reprocessed the public reads and kept productive beta chains. Rows merge per CDR3 protein into single entries with the most common DNA and genes. This sample comprises approximately 740,000 distinct CDR3 sequences, approximately 14% of them detected only once. Roughly a tenth of the sample is in the top ten clones. The sequenced sample consisted of blood. The source is a woman younger than 35 with Graves' hyperthyroidism.

This clonotype was recorded a few times. This rearrangement joins TRBV13 to TRBJ2-7; D might be TRBD2 (6 bases). Germline lookup yields CDR1 PRHDT and CDR2 FYEKMQ (reference sequence). V gave up 0 bases and J gave up 9 bases, with 18 bases separating them. The CDR3 has 15 residues. The CDR3 loop reads CASSLGGGSDPGQYF. The CDR3 DNA reads TGTGCCAGCAGCTTAGGGGGAGGCTCGGACCCGGGGCAGTACTTC.

V usage is TRBV27 and J usage is TRBJ1-4, with a tentative D call TRBD1 (6 bases). This CDR3 is 14 amino acids long. Germline V gives CDR1 MNHEY, CDR2 SMNVEV (reference sequence). Trimming took 6 bases from V and 1 from J, leaving 9 bases between them. The CDR3 DNA reads TGTGCCAGCAGCGGGGGGCAAACTAATGAAAAACTGTTTTTT. As protein: CASSGGQTNEKLFF.

The CDR3 loop is CSAPTSGSLYNEQFF. The CDR3 coding sequence is TGCAGTGCTCCGACTAGCGGGAGCCTTTACAATGAGCAGTTCTTC. This sequence joins TRBV20-1 and TRBJ2-1, with 12 bases lining up with TRBD2. Germline V gene lookup returns CDR1 DFQATT and CDR2 SNEGSKA (reference sequence). With V trimmed by 5 bases and J by 4 bases, 6 bases remained unmatched. The CDR3 covers 15 residues.

This clonotype was detected ten times or more. J is TRBJ2-1 and V is TRBV5-1; no clear D. The germline gives CDR1 SGHRS, CDR2 YFSETQ. Trimming stripped 0 bases from V and 4 bases from J, with 8 bases between. The length of the CDR3 is 14 residues. CDR3 residues: CASSLAEIYNEQFF. CDR3 sequence (DNA): TGCGCCAGCAGCTTGGCCGAGATATACAATGAGCAGTTCTTC. Combining the CDR3 with reference TRBV5-1 and TRBJ2-1 gives the whole variable domain KAGVTQTPRYLIKTRGQQVTLSCSPISGHRSVSWYQQTPGQGLQFLFEYFSETQRNKGNFPGRFSGRQFSNSRSEMNVSTLELGDSALYLCASSLAEIYNEQFFGPGTRLTVL.

This clonotype has more than one count but fewer than ten. The rearrangement uses TRBV29-1 and TRBJ2-1; 11 bases are shared with TRBD2. The CDR3 spans 19 residues. J lost 9 bases, V lost 4 bases, and 23 bases had no gene match. From germline, CDR1 is SQVTM and CDR2 ANQGSEA. CDR3 loop: CSVGNEVRGLADLYGEQFF. In DNA form, the CDR3 reads TGCAGCGTTGGAAACGAAGTGCGGGGACTAGCGGACCTGTATGGTGAGCAGTTCTTC.

This clonotype was counted only a few times. The chain combines TRBV5-6 with TRBJ2-1; 12 positions match TRBD2. Unmatched junction bases numbered 4, after V lost 0 bases and J lost 3 bases. The germline V gene encodes CDR1 SGHDT and CDR2 YYEEEE. There are 17 residues in the CDR3. For the CDR3, the DNA is TGTGCCAGCAGCTTGGCTAGCGGGAGGGCCTTCTACAATGAGCAGTTCTTC. Encoded protein: CASSLASGRAFYNEQFF.

This clonotype was seen repeatedly, ten times or more. The chain is built from TRBV12-3 or TRBV12-4 and TRBJ1-5; 7 bases fit TRBD1. The J segment lost 6 bases and the V segment lost 5 bases, leaving 10 bases of the junction unmatched. The CDR3 has 15 residues. CDR3 coding DNA: TGTGCCAGCAGTCCTACGGGACAGAATGGTCAGCCCCAGCATTTT. It codes for CASSPTGQNGQPQHF.

This chain connects TRBV25-1 to TRBJ2-7, with D possibly TRBD1 on 6 matching bases. The CDR3 is made up of 14 amino acids. Germline CDR1 and CDR2: MGHDK and SYGVNS. The V and J ends lost 2 bases and 5 bases respectively, with 13 bases between them. The CDR3 is CASSETGSNNEQYF. The DNA for the CDR3 is TGTGCCAGCAGTGAAACAGGGTCCAACAACGAGCAGTACTTC.

The chain carries TRBV27 and TRBJ2-7, with 8 bases fitting TRBD1. V lost 3 bases, J lost 5 bases, and 6 bases stayed unmatched. Germline V gene sequence: CDR1 MNHEY, CDR2 SMNVEV (reference sequence). The CDR3 spans 14 residues. The CDR3 DNA reads TGTGCCAGCAGTTTGCGACAGGGGTACCACGAGCAGTACTTC. It yields the protein CASSLRQGYHEQYF.

This clonotype came up many times. The chain joins TRBV12-3 or TRBV12-4 to TRBJ1-5; TRBD1 might be the D (5 bases). The CDR3 totals 14 residues. V lost 6 bases and J lost 3, with 12 bases in between. The CDR3 region is CASRTADTNQPQHF. DNA for the CDR3: TGTGCCAGCAGGACAGCAGACACCAATCAGCCCCAGCATTTT.

This clonotype was detected only a few times. The gene calls are TRBV7-3 and TRBJ2-2; 8 positions match TRBD2. CDR1 and CDR2 from the germline V gene are SGHTA and FQGTGA. The CDR3 spans 14 residues. Losses at the gene ends were 5 bases for V and 7 bases for J; bases not matched to a gene: 6. The CDR3: CASSQGLVGGELFF. CDR3 nucleotide sequence: TGTGCCAGCAGCCAGGGACTAGTCGGCGGGGAGCTGTTTTTT.

The sample holds many counts of this clonotype. The J gene is TRBJ1-1, the V gene TRBV7-2; weak D call: TRBD1 (5 bases). V was pared by 5 bases and J by 7 bases, with 11 bases between. This CDR3 contains 12 residues. Germline V gives CDR1 SGHTA, CDR2 FQGNSA. Here the CDR3 DNA reads TGTGCCAGCAGCCCATTGGGGCTTGAAGCTTTCTTT. Translating it yields CASSPLGLEAFF.

This clonotype has ten or more counts. The genes are TRBV7-9 and TRBJ2-5, with D perhaps TRBD2 (5 bases). Trimming removed 8 bases at V and 1 base at J, with 14 bases between. The germline CDR1 and CDR2 sequences are SEHNR and FQNEAQ (reference sequence). CDR3 length: 14 amino acids. The CDR3 reads CASRNLSVQETQYF. CDR3 nucleotides: TGTGCCAGCCGCAACCTTAGCGTCCAAGAGACCCAGTACTTC.

This clonotype was detected ten times or more. This chain links TRBV30 with TRBJ1-2; TRBD1 might be the D (6 bases). The germline V gene has CDR1 GTSNPN and CDR2 SVGIG (reference sequence). The CDR3 totals 13 residues. Trimming removed 5 bases from V and 0 bases from J, with 10 bases in between. CDR3 nucleotides: TGTGCCTGGGGCCGGACAGCTAACTATGGCTACACCTTC. Translating it yields CAWGRTANYGYTF.

The J gene is TRBJ1-4, the V gene TRBV10-2; D remains unclear. Germline V CDR1 and CDR2: WSHSY, SAAADI. The CDR3 sequence is 15 residues long. V lost 9 bases, J lost 0 bases, and 14 bases lay in between. CDR3 region: CASRGGGATNEKLFF. The CDR3 DNA follows: TGCGCCAGTCGAGGTGGTGGTGCAACTAATGAAAAACTGTTTTTT.

This clonotype was recorded many times. This chain connects TRBV7-2 to TRBJ2-5; 10 bases align to TRBD2. V lost 1 base to trimming and J lost 6 bases; unmatched junction nucleotides: 8. CDR1 is SGHTA and CDR2 is FQGNSA in the germline V gene. This CDR3 contains 16 residues. CDR3 residues: CASSLGGQRGGQTQYF. CDR3 sequence (DNA): TGTGCCAGCAGCTTAGGGGGGCAGCGGGGGGGGCAGACCCAGTACTTC.

The genes are TRBV9 and TRBJ2-3; D gene uncertain. Germline CDR1 reads SGDLS; CDR2 reads YYNGEE. The CDR3 runs 16 residues. The germline V and J ends were trimmed by 0 bases and 2 bases, with 13 bases remaining between them. CDR3 loop: CASSVEDQIHTDTQYF. The CDR3 coding sequence is TGTGCCAGCAGCGTAGAAGACCAAATCCACACAGATACGCAGTATTTT.

The CDR3 spells CASSLGLAGDSYEQFF. As DNA, the CDR3 is TGTGCCAGCAGCTTAGGACTAGCGGGAGACTCCTACGAGCAGTTCTTC. This chain uses TRBV7-9 with TRBJ2-7, with 12 bases that match TRBD2. The J call is doubtful: the DNA matches TRBJ2-1 better. Germline CDR1 SEHNR, CDR2 FQNEAQ (reference sequence). This CDR3 spans 16 amino acids.

This clonotype was counted ten times or more. The chain uses TRBV28 and TRBJ2-1, with 8 bases aligning to TRBD2. The CDR3 has 19 residues. V was pared by 2 bases and J by 10 bases, with 22 bases of the junction left unmatched. Germline-derived CDR1 and CDR2 are MDHEN and SYDVKM. CDR3: CASSLLSPFGSGMGKEQFF. The CDR3 region has the DNA TGTGCCAGCAGTTTACTATCCCCCTTTGGTAGCGGGATGGGGAAAGAGCAGTTCTTC.

This clonotype has only a few counts. The chain couples TRBV2 to TRBJ2-3, with D unclear. V shed 7 bases and J shed 2 bases, with 13 bases lying between them. The germline V gene encodes CDR1 SNHLY and CDR2 FYNNEI. The CDR3 has 14 amino acids. This CDR3 reads CASMERAYTDTQYF. CDR3 coding DNA: TGTGCCAGCATGGAAAGGGCGTACACAGATACGCAGTATTTT.

In this sample, this clonotype turned up many times. V gene TRBV5-1 combines with J gene TRBJ1-2; TRBD1 matches at 8 bases. V dropped 4 bases and J dropped 6; count of bases not matched to a gene: 11. The CDR3 spans 15 residues. Germline loops: CDR1 SGHRS, CDR2 YFSETQ. This CDR3 reads CASSQPPDRGNGYTF. The CDR3 coding sequence is TGCGCCAGCAGCCAACCCCCTGACAGGGGCAATGGCTACACCTTC.

This clonotype was detected only a few times. The chain has TRBV7-9 and TRBJ1-1; D may be TRBD1 (5 bases). This CDR3 comprises 14 residues. Trimming cost V 5 bases and J 4 bases, with 14 bases left between them. In germline, CDR1 is SEHNR, CDR2 FQNEAQ (reference sequence). This CDR3 is CASSPLSQGTEAFF. CDR3 sequence (DNA): TGTGCCAGCAGCCCCCTGTCCCAGGGCACTGAAGCTTTCTTT.

This clonotype was counted many times. CDR3 sequence: CSAQVAGGPYEQFF. CDR3 bases: TGCAGTGCGCAAGTAGCGGGAGGGCCTTATGAGCAGTTCTTC. V is TRBV20-1 and J is TRBJ2-1; 11 nucleotides match TRBD2. Germline V gene sequence: CDR1 DFQATT, CDR2 SNEGSKA (reference sequence). The J segment lost 8 bases and the V segment lost 6 bases, leaving 9 bases of the junction unmatched. The CDR3 consists of 14 residues.

The sample holds many counts of this clonotype. The chain employs TRBV18 and TRBJ1-5; D ambiguous. The CDR3 contains 14 residues. The V end lost 1 base, the J end lost 3 bases, and 7 bases lay between the germline ends. Germline lookup yields CDR1 KGHSH and CDR2 LQKENI. CDR3 region: CASSPQTANQPQHF. CDR3 nucleotides: TGTGCCAGCTCACCACAGACGGCCAATCAGCCCCAGCATTTT.

This clonotype has only a few counts. The CDR3 region is CASIPTDTQYF. The CDR3 nucleotides read TGCGCCAGCATCCCCACAGATACGCAGTATTTT. The rearrangement uses TRBV10-1 and TRBJ2-3; no clear D. The V end lost 7 bases, the J end lost 2 bases, and 4 bases lay between the germline ends. Per germline, CDR1 WNHNN and CDR2 SYGVQD (reference sequence). The CDR3 loop spans 11 amino acids.

This clonotype was counted ten times or more. The rearrangement uses TRBV28 and TRBJ1-2; D might be TRBD1 (6 bases). The CDR3 covers 17 residues. The germline V and J ends were trimmed by 0 bases and 2 bases, with 16 bases remaining between them. The germline gives CDR1 MDHEN, CDR2 SYDVKM. The CDR3 nucleotides are TGTGCCAGCAGTTTATGGGGAGAGGGGGAACTAAACTATGGCTACACCTTC. As protein: CASSLWGEGELNYGYTF.

The chain links TRBV29-1 to TRBJ1-2; D is possibly TRBD1 (6 bases). The CDR3 has 13 amino acids. Trimming left V 3 bases short and J 6 bases short, with 14 bases between. Germline CDR1 is SQVTM and CDR2 is ANQGSEA. CDR3: CSVEGGARNGYTF. The CDR3, as DNA: TGCAGCGTTGAGGGGGGGGCGCGTAATGGCTACACCTTC.

In its sample, this clonotype was seen many times. The chain combines TRBV7-9 with TRBJ2-5, with TRBD1 matching over 10 bases. The CDR3 runs 16 residues. V lost 3 bases and J lost 1; bases outside the gene matches: 5. Per the germline V gene, CDR1 is SEHNR and CDR2 is FQNEAQ (reference sequence). The CDR3 here is CASSLTGGAFQETQYF. The CDR3 coding sequence is TGTGCCAGCAGCTTGACAGGGGGCGCGTTCCAAGAGACCCAGTACTTC. The full variable domain, completed using reference TRBV7-9 and TRBJ2-5, is DTGVSQNPRHKITKRGQNVTFRCDPISEHNRLYWYRQTLGQGPEFLTYFQNEAQLEKSRLLSDRFSAERPKGSFSTLEIQRTEQGDSAMYLCASSLTGGAFQETQYFGPGTRLLVL.

This clonotype was seen a handful of times. J is TRBJ1-4 and V is TRBV3-1; the D is unclear. The germline V and J ends were trimmed by 4 bases and 6 bases, with 3 bases remaining between them. Germline loops: CDR1 LGHDT, CDR2 YNNKEL (reference sequence). The length of the CDR3 is 11 residues. In DNA, the CDR3 is TGTGCCAGCAGCCTTCATGAAAAACTGTTTTTT. Translation gives CASSLHEKLFF.

In this sample, this clonotype turned up a few times. The rearrangement links TRBV5-6 to TRBJ2-1; D is undetermined. The CDR3 consists of 17 residues. The V gene lost 0 bases and the J gene lost 0 bases, with 13 bases spanning the gap. Germline CDR1 is SGHDT and CDR2 is YYEEEE. CDR3 nucleotide sequence: TGTGCCAGCAGCTTGGCCGGGCCGCACTACTCCTACAATGAGCAGTTCTTC. Protein: CASSLAGPHYSYNEQFF.